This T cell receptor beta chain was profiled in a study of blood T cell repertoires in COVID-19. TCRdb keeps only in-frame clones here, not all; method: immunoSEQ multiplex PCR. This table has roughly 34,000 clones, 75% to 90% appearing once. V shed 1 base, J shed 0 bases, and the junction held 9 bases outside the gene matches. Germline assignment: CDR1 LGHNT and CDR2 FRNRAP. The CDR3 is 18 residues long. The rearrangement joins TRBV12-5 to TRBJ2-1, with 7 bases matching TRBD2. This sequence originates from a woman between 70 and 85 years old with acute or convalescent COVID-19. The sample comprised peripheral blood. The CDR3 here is CASGLAPSSGGSYNEQFF. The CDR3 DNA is TGTGCTAGTGGTTTGGCCCCTTCTAGCGGAGGCTCCTACAATGAGCAGTTCTTC. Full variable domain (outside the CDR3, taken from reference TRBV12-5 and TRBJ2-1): DARVTQTPRHKVTEMGQEVTMRCQPILGHNTVFWYRQTMMQGLELLAYFRNRAPLDDSGMPKDRFSAEMPDATLATLKIQPSEPRDSAVYFCASGLAPSSGGSYNEQFFGPGTRLTVL.